Below, 25 T cell receptor beta chains from the same sample are listed, as sequenced in a study of blood T cell repertoires in COVID-19. Clones were read by immunoSEQ multiplex PCR, and TCRdb kept only the in-frame ones, dropping some. This sample has under 200,000 clones, with around 90% found just once. The sequenced sample was peripheral blood. The receptors stem from a man aged 45-60 years with acute or convalescent COVID-19.

The chain recombines TRBV27 with TRBJ2-2; 12 bases match TRBD2. This CDR3 has 17 amino acids. CDR1 MNHEY and CDR2 SMNVEV come from the germline V gene (reference sequence). Unmatched junction bases numbered 13, after V lost 7 bases and J lost 7 bases. Here the CDR3 DNA reads TGTGCCAGCACCTCCGGACTAGCGGGATTCTCGGTCGGGGAGCTGTTTTTT. As protein: CASTSGLAGFSVGELFF.

The chain uses TRBV2 and TRBJ2-5, with D perhaps matching TRBD1 (7 bases). Germline V gene data show CDR1 as SNHLY and CDR2 as FYNNEI. The CDR3 totals 15 residues. The V end was cut by 4 bases, the J end by 1 base, with 13 bases between. The CDR3: CASSGQGLLQETQYF. The CDR3 coding sequence is TGTGCCAGCAGTGGACAGGGACTTCTCCAAGAGACCCAGTACTTC.

The chain is built from TRBV12-3 or TRBV12-4 and TRBJ2-3, with D perhaps matching TRBD2 (5 bases). CDR3 size: 13 residues. The V end was cut by 6 bases, the J end by 1 base, with 8 bases between. CDR3 protein: CASRVSGTDTQYF. CDR3 bases: TGTGCCAGCAGGGTTAGCGGCACAGATACGCAGTATTTT.

The CDR3 loop reads CASSPQGDYNEQFF. In nucleotides, the CDR3 is TGTGCCAGCAGTCCACAGGGGGATTACAATGAGCAGTTCTTC. The chain uses TRBV27 and TRBJ2-1, with 8 bases fitting TRBD1. There are 14 residues in the CDR3. Germline V gene data show CDR1 as MNHEY and CDR2 as SMNVEV (reference sequence). Losses at the gene ends were 5 bases for V and 4 bases for J; bases not matched to a gene: 4.

The chain employs TRBV11-2 and TRBJ1-1, with D tentatively TRBD1 (6 bases). Germline lookup yields CDR1 SGHAT and CDR2 FQNNGV. Trimming removed 0 bases at V and 6 bases at J, with 17 bases between. The CDR3 is 16 amino acids. CDR3 DNA: TGTGCCAGCAGCTTAGATGTTTGGGGGACAAGGGCTGAAGCTTTCTTT. It is translated as CASSLDVWGTRAEAFF.

This chain links TRBV20-1 with TRBJ2-1, with D possibly being TRBD2 (5 bases). Trimming pared 1 base from V and 7 bases from J, leaving 5 bases between. There are 11 residues in the CDR3. Germline V CDR1 and CDR2: DFQATT, SNEGSKA (reference sequence). CDR3 coding DNA: TGCAGTGCTAGAGCGGGGAATGAGCAGTTCTTC. Amino acid sequence: CSARAGNEQFF.

The chain is built from TRBV7-2 and TRBJ2-7; D is unclear. With 4 bases removed from V and 1 base from J, the gap between germline ends came to 11 bases. The CDR3 has 14 amino acids. In germline, CDR1 is SGHTA, CDR2 FQGNSA. CDR3 bases: TGTGCCAGCAGCTACCTGAGGCAATCCTACGAGCAGTACTTC. It specifies CASSYLRQSYEQYF.

The chain carries TRBV13 and TRBJ2-7; TRBD1 is a possible D gene (7 bases). The CDR3 consists of 14 residues. Germline V lookup: CDR1 PRHDT, CDR2 FYEKMQ (reference sequence). Trimming stripped 3 bases from V and 2 bases from J, with 11 bases between. This CDR3 is CASSFGGTAYEQYF. CDR3 nucleotide sequence: TGTGCCAGCAGCTTCGGAGGGACAGCCTACGAGCAGTACTTC.

A word on this clone: Other nucleotide sequences in the sample specify the same CDR3. The V call is TRBV7-2, the J call TRBJ2-5; D remains ambiguous. Trimming cost V 3 bases and J 2 bases, with 7 bases left between them. The CDR3 extends over 13 amino acids. Germline CDR1 SGHTA, CDR2 FQGNSA. CDR3 DNA: TGTGCCAGCAGCTTTGGGCAGCAAGAGACCCAGTACTTC. Translation: CASSFGQQETQYF.

The chain carries TRBV27 and TRBJ2-7, with D possibly being TRBD1 (7 bases). Germline V gene data show CDR1 as MNHEY and CDR2 as SMNVEV (reference sequence). The germline V and J ends were trimmed by 3 bases and 3 bases, with 12 bases remaining between them. The CDR3 is made up of 14 amino acids. The CDR3 is CASSFAGGGYEQYF. CDR3 nucleotides: TGTGCCAGCAGTTTTGCAGGGGGAGGCTACGAGCAGTACTTC.

The rearrangement links TRBV4-2 to TRBJ1-5; unclear D gene. The V and J ends lost 0 bases and 7 bases respectively, with 7 bases between them. This CDR3 comprises 13 residues. Germline V gene lookup returns CDR1 LGHNA and CDR2 YNFKEQ. CDR3 bases: TGTGCCAGCAGCCAAGAGAGAGGACAGCCCCAGCATTTT. Translation: CASSQERGQPQHF.

The genes are TRBV19 and TRBJ2-1; 8 bases agree with TRBD2. V was pared by 8 bases and J by 4 bases, with 7 bases of the junction left unmatched. Per the germline V gene, CDR1 is LNHDA and CDR2 is SQIVND (reference sequence). The CDR3 has 14 residues. CDR3 bases: TGTGCCAGTCGGGCTAGCGGGTTTTACAATGAGCAGTTCTTC. Translation: CASRASGFYNEQFF.

The rearrangement uses TRBV7-9 and TRBJ1-3; D ambiguous. V dropped 1 base and J dropped 0 bases, with 7 bases sitting between them. CDR1 is SEHNR and CDR2 is FQNEAQ in the germline V gene (reference sequence). This CDR3 has 15 amino acids. This CDR3 is CASSLGAISGNTIYF. The CDR3 DNA reads TGTGCCAGCAGCTTAGGCGCAATCTCTGGAAACACCATATATTTT. Combining the CDR3 with reference TRBV7-9 and TRBJ1-3 gives the whole variable domain DTGVSQNPRHKITKRGQNVTFRCDPISEHNRLYWYRQTLGQGPEFLTYFQNEAQLEKSRLLSDRFSAERPKGSFSTLEIQRTEQGDSAMYLCASSLGAISGNTIYFGEGSWLTVV.

The V call is TRBV27, the J call TRBJ1-4; 8 bases match TRBD1. V dropped 3 bases and J dropped 5; count of bases not matched to a gene: 5. Germline V gene sequence: CDR1 MNHEY, CDR2 SMNVEV (reference sequence). The CDR3 has 15 amino acids. The CDR3 here is CASSFGQGSNEKLFF. The DNA for the CDR3 is TGTGCCAGCAGTTTTGGACAGGGATCGAATGAAAAACTGTTTTTT.

The chain recombines TRBV28 with TRBJ2-5, with TRBD2 identical over 12 bases. The germline CDR1 and CDR2 sequences are MDHEN and SYDVKM. The CDR3 is 16 residues long. The V and J ends lost 5 bases and 5 bases, in that order; junction bases with no gene match: 9. The CDR3 region is CASSPLTSGGRETQYF. CDR3 coding DNA: TGTGCCAGCAGTCCATTGACTAGCGGGGGAAGGGAGACCCAGTACTTC.

The rearrangement links TRBV2 to TRBJ2-3; D possibly corresponds to TRBD2 (5 bases). Germline V CDR1 and CDR2: SNHLY, FYNNEI. Trimming removed 5 bases at V and 6 bases at J, with 12 bases between. This CDR3 has 13 amino acids. This chain's CDR3 is CASSPTRTDTQYF. The CDR3 DNA is TGTGCCAGCAGTCCAACTAGGACGGATACGCAGTATTTT.

The chain links TRBV30 to TRBJ1-5; D unclear. CDR1 is GTSNPN and CDR2 is SVGIG in the germline V gene (reference sequence). Trimming stripped 7 bases from V and 1 base from J, with 23 bases between. The CDR3 runs 17 residues. CDR3: CAYRNGKTGTSNQPQHF. For the CDR3, the DNA is TGTGCCTACCGAAATGGTAAGACTGGAACGAGCAATCAGCCCCAGCATTTT.

This rearrangement joins TRBV6-1 to TRBJ1-2; perhaps TRBD1 as D (5 bases). The V gene's germline CDR1 is MNHNS and CDR2 SASEGT. Deletions cut 2 bases from V and 4 bases from J, with 11 bases between. The CDR3 length is 14 residues. The CDR3 here is CASSEPGRGYGYTF. The CDR3 DNA reads TGTGCCAGCAGTGAACCAGGGCGGGGCTATGGCTACACCTTC.

The CDR3 here is CASSYTSGLNTGELFF. The CDR3 DNA sequence: TGTGCCAGCAGTTACACTAGCGGGTTGAACACCGGGGAGCTGTTTTTT. The V and J genes are TRBV6-5 and TRBJ2-2; 9 bases are a match to TRBD2. CDR1 and CDR2 (germline): MNHEY, SVGAGI. This CDR3 has 16 residues. V lost 2 bases to trimming and J lost 1 base; unmatched junction nucleotides: 2.

V usage is TRBV18 and J usage is TRBJ2-1, with 13 bases aligning to TRBD2. Germline CDR1 is KGHSH and CDR2 is LQKENI. Unmatched junction bases numbered 12, after V lost 9 bases and J lost 1 base. This CDR3 contains 18 residues. The CDR3 protein is CASSAGLAGVRSYNEQFF. As DNA, the CDR3 is TGTGCCAGTTCCGCCGGACTAGCGGGAGTTCGGTCCTACAATGAGCAGTTCTTC.

This clone was detected only once. This chain joins TRBV19 and TRBJ2-1, with D unclear. Looked up from germline, CDR1 is LNHDA and CDR2 is SQIVND (reference sequence). The CDR3 consists of 12 residues. V dropped 6 bases and J dropped 8 bases, with 11 bases sitting between them. The CDR3 nucleotides read TGTGCCAGTAGCGTGCGTTTTGATGAGCAGTTCTTC. Translation gives CASSVRFDEQFF.

The rearrangement uses TRBV6-5 and TRBJ1-6, with D hard to call. This CDR3 has 14 residues. Trimming pared 6 bases from V and 8 bases from J, leaving 14 bases between. Looked up from germline, CDR1 is MNHEY and CDR2 is SVGAGI. CDR3 amino acids: CASRPAGGYSPLHF. CDR3 nucleotide sequence: TGTGCCAGCAGGCCCGCCGGAGGATATTCACCCCTCCACTTT.

J is TRBJ1-5 and V is TRBV20-1, with D possibly TRBD1 on 5 matching bases. The CDR3 is 10 residues long. Germline values: CDR1 DFQATT, CDR2 SNEGSKA (reference sequence). The DNA of the CDR3 is TGCAGCTGGGGCACGACGCCCCAGCATTTT. It codes for CSWGTTPQHF.

The chain carries TRBV9 and TRBJ2-3; maybe TRBD2 (6 bases). This CDR3 is 15 amino acids long. Per germline, CDR1 SGDLS and CDR2 YYNGEE. The V and J ends lost 0 bases and 0 bases respectively, with 8 bases between them. The CDR3 DNA reads TGTGCCAGCAGCGTAGTAAGCGGGAGCACAGATACGCAGTATTTT. This encodes CASSVVSGSTDTQYF.

V and J are TRBV5-1 and TRBJ2-6, with D unclear. Per germline, CDR1 SGHRS and CDR2 YFSETQ. The V gene lost 1 base and the J gene lost 4 bases, with 3 bases spanning the gap. This CDR3 spans 13 amino acids. In nucleotides, the CDR3 is TGCGCCAGCAGCTTGCAGGGGGCCAACGTCCTGACTTTC. This gives the protein CASSLQGANVLTF. The whole variable domain, filled in from reference TRBV5-1 and TRBJ2-6, reads KAGVTQTPRYLIKTRGQQVTLSCSPISGHRSVSWYQQTPGQGLQFLFEYFSETQRNKGNFPGRFSGRQFSNSRSEMNVSTLELGDSALYLCASSLQGANVLTFGAGSRLTVL.